This entry lists 22 T cell receptor beta chains sequenced from one sample in a study of cytomegalovirus exposure and HLA in healthy donors. Primers for the PCR totalled 60 Vbeta and 13 Jbeta. This table comes from immunoSEQ multiplex PCR, and its TCRdb copy is limited to in-frame clones, with some not included. The sample holds 150,000 to 200,000 clones, more than 60% seen once. The sequencing sample was made of PBMCs. These receptors all stem from a young woman in good health and CMV-seropositive.

V and J are TRBV5-4 and TRBJ1-5; a possible D gene is TRBD1 (5 bases). This CDR3 is 15 amino acids long. Germline lookup yields CDR1 SGHNT and CDR2 YYREEE (reference sequence). With 0 bases removed from V and 4 bases from J, the gap between germline ends came to 11 bases. The chain's CDR3 is CASSLEGSRNQPQHF. The CDR3 DNA is TGTGCCAGCAGCTTGGAGGGGTCCCGGAATCAGCCCCAGCATTTT.

The chain couples TRBV7-9 to TRBJ2-7; D might be TRBD2 (5 bases). The V end lost 3 bases, the J end lost 6 bases, and 15 bases lay between the germline ends. CDR3 size: 14 residues. The germline V gene has CDR1 SEHNR and CDR2 FQNEAQ (reference sequence). The CDR3 sequence is CASSFGARVSEQYF. CDR3 coding DNA: TGTGCCAGCAGCTTTGGCGCGAGGGTTAGCGAGCAGTACTTC. Using reference TRBV7-9 and TRBJ2-7 for the parts outside the CDR3, the full variable domain is DTGVSQNPRHKITKRGQNVTFRCDPISEHNRLYWYRQTLGQGPEFLTYFQNEAQLEKSRLLSDRFSAERPKGSFSTLEIQRTEQGDSAMYLCASSFGARVSEQYFGPGTRLTVT.

V gene TRBV19 combines with J gene TRBJ1-5; 11 bases match TRBD1. This CDR3 has 17 residues. The junction had 9 bases not matched to a gene; V was cut back by 4 bases and J by 4 bases. CDR1 is LNHDA, CDR2 SQIVND, per germline (reference sequence). Written as DNA, the CDR3 is TGTGCCAGTAGTACCCGAATTGGGACAGGGGGGAATCAGCCCCAGCATTTT. Its protein is CASSTRIGTGGNQPQHF.

The chain joins TRBV6-4 to TRBJ2-1; 7 positions agree with TRBD2. Trimming took 0 bases from V and 9 from J; bases not matched to a gene: 5. The CDR3 is 14 amino acids. The germline gives CDR1 MRHNA, CDR2 SNTAGT. CDR3 protein: CASSDSGGGSEQFF. The CDR3 nucleotides read TGTGCCAGCAGTGACTCTGGGGGAGGGAGTGAGCAGTTCTTC.

The rearrangement joins TRBV5-6 to TRBJ1-2; D is unclear. The germline V gene has CDR1 SGHDT and CDR2 YYEEEE. CDR3 length: 13 residues. V was shortened by 0 bases and J by 7 bases, with 10 bases between the two germline ends. CDR3 amino acids: CASSLGGLGGYTF. The CDR3 coding sequence is TGTGCCAGCAGCTTGGGAGGGTTGGGTGGCTACACCTTC.

This sequence joins TRBV6-5 and TRBJ2-2, with unresolved D. CDR3 size: 16 residues. Trimming cost V 2 bases and J 0 bases, with 10 bases left between them. From germline, CDR1 is MNHEY and CDR2 SVGAGI. CDR3 coding DNA: TGTGCCAGCAGTTACGGCCCAATATCGAACACCGGGGAGCTGTTTTTT. This sequence encodes CASSYGPISNTGELFF.

V gene TRBV11-2 combines with J gene TRBJ2-5, with 7 bases aligning to TRBD1. Trimming removed 3 bases from V and 5 bases from J; junction bases left unmatched: 15. This CDR3 is built from 17 residues. Germline CDR1 SGHAT, CDR2 FQNNGV. The CDR3 spells CASSFGGQRAGKETQYF. CDR3 coding DNA: TGTGCCAGCAGCTTTGGGGGACAGCGCGCTGGGAAGGAGACCCAGTACTTC.

DNA for the CDR3: TGCGCCAGCAGCTTGGGGGACAGGGCAGATACGCAGTATTTT. Residues: CASSLGDRADTQYF. This chain links TRBV5-1 with TRBJ2-3; 9 bases map to TRBD1. V shed 0 bases and J 4 bases; nucleotides not matched to a gene: 0. CDR1 is SGHRS, CDR2 YFSETQ, per germline. The CDR3 sequence is 14 residues long. Complete variable domain (other parts from reference TRBV5-1 and TRBJ2-3): KAGVTQTPRYLIKTRGQQVTLSCSPISGHRSVSWYQQTPGQGLQFLFEYFSETQRNKGNFPGRFSGRQFSNSRSEMNVSTLELGDSALYLCASSLGDRADTQYFGPGTRLTVL.

This chain connects TRBV28 to TRBJ2-1, with 11 bases matching TRBD2. V was clipped by 5 bases and J by 9 bases; unmatched bases: 9. Germline CDR1 reads MDHEN; CDR2 reads SYDVKM. CDR3 length equals 15 residues. CDR3 residues: CASSVQLAGAGEQFF. DNA of the CDR3: TGTGCCAGCAGTGTACAACTAGCGGGAGCGGGTGAGCAGTTCTTC.

V is TRBV5-1 and J is TRBJ2-1; 7 bases agree with TRBD2. V was clipped by 0 bases and J by 3 bases; unmatched bases: 6. CDR1 SGHRS and CDR2 YFSETQ come from the germline V gene. The CDR3 is 16 residues long. DNA of the CDR3: TGCGCCAGCAGCTTGGGGTCGGGAGGATACTACAATGAGCAGTTCTTC. Amino acids: CASSLGSGGYYNEQFF.

The sample holds a few counts of this clone. V usage is TRBV27 and J usage is TRBJ2-3; D possibly corresponds to TRBD2 (5 bases). Germline V gene data show CDR1 as MNHEY and CDR2 as SMNVEV (reference sequence). The CDR3 contains 14 residues. V lost 8 bases, J lost 4 bases, and 16 bases lay in between. This CDR3 reads CASLNRGDADTQYF. CDR3 nucleotides: TGTGCCAGCCTAAATCGGGGAGATGCAGATACGCAGTATTTT.

The V and J genes are TRBV6-5 and TRBJ2-3; weak D call: TRBD2 (5 bases). Germline V gene data show CDR1 as MNHEY and CDR2 as SVGAGI. The CDR3 consists of 14 residues. V lost 6 bases and J lost 1, with 11 bases in between. The DNA for the CDR3 is TGTGCCAGCAGGCCTTCACTAGGCACAGATACGCAGTATTTT. This gives the protein CASRPSLGTDTQYF.

This clone was seen only once. This rearrangement joins TRBV5-1 to TRBJ2-7; the D is unclear. The V and J ends lost 0 bases and 3 bases respectively, with 7 bases between them. This CDR3 contains 13 residues. Looked up from germline, CDR1 is SGHRS and CDR2 is YFSETQ. In nucleotides, the CDR3 is TGCGCCAGCAGCTTGGTCGGTAACTACGAGCAGTACTTC. Translation gives CASSLVGNYEQYF. The whole variable domain, remainder taken from reference TRBV5-1 and TRBJ2-7, is KAGVTQTPRYLIKTRGQQVTLSCSPISGHRSVSWYQQTPGQGLQFLFEYFSETQRNKGNFPGRFSGRQFSNSRSEMNVSTLELGDSALYLCASSLVGNYEQYFGPGTRLTVT.

The count of this clone is one. Written as DNA, the CDR3 is TGTGCCAGCAGTGAAGGGGCCCGAACCCACACAGATACGCAGTATTTT. It is translated as CASSEGARTHTDTQYF. The V gene is TRBV2, the J gene TRBJ2-3; D call uncertain. CDR3 length equals 16 residues. Germline loops: CDR1 SNHLY, CDR2 FYNNEI. V lost 1 base and J 2 bases, leaving 13 bases between the germline ends. The variable domain in full, with the rest retrieved from reference TRBV2 and TRBJ2-3, is EPEVTQTPSHQVTQMGQEVILRCVPISNHLYFYWYRQILGQKVEFLVSFYNNEISEKSEIFDDQFSVERPDGSNFTLKIRSTKLEDSAMYFCASSEGARTHTDTQYFGPGTRLTVL.

This clone was counted only a few times. This chain links TRBV2 with TRBJ2-3; 10 bases are shared with TRBD1. Germline V gene sequence: CDR1 SNHLY, CDR2 FYNNEI. The CDR3 loop spans 13 amino acids. V was clipped by 1 base and J by 14 bases; unmatched bases: 6. CDR3 sequence (DNA): TGTGCCAGCAGTGAAGAAGGGACAGGGGTCCCGTATTTT. This encodes CASSEEGTGVPYF.

CDR3 protein: CASSAGTSGSTDTQYF. The CDR3 DNA follows: TGTGCCAGCAGCGCTGGGACTAGCGGAAGCACAGATACGCAGTATTTT. V and J are TRBV9 and TRBJ2-3, with TRBD2 matching over 11 bases. The junction had 3 bases not matched to a gene; V was cut back by 3 bases and J by 0 bases. The germline V gene has CDR1 SGDLS and CDR2 YYNGEE. The length of the CDR3 is 16 residues.

V is TRBV6-6 and J is TRBJ2-7; TRBD1 matches at 10 bases. CDR1 and CDR2 (germline): MNHNY, SVGAGI (reference sequence). Trimming took 0 bases from V and 4 from J; bases not matched to a gene: 3. The CDR3 consists of 15 residues. The CDR3 region is CASSYSGGQGYEQYF. CDR3 coding DNA: TGTGCCAGCAGTTACTCTGGGGGACAGGGGTACGAGCAGTACTTC.

This clone has more than one count but fewer than ten. This sequence joins TRBV28 and TRBJ1-2; 12 positions match TRBD1. The CDR3 is made up of 15 amino acids. Germline-derived CDR1 and CDR2 are MDHEN and SYDVKM. Trimming cost V 3 bases and J 8 bases; bases outside gene matches: 7. CDR3 protein: CASSFGDRGRVGYTF. CDR3 nucleotides: TGTGCCAGCAGTTTTGGGGACAGGGGGCGCGTCGGCTACACCTTC.

This chain uses TRBV19 with TRBJ1-3; perhaps TRBD1 as D (5 bases). V was shortened by 4 bases and J by 4 bases, with 17 bases between the two germline ends. This CDR3 has 16 amino acids. Per germline, CDR1 LNHDA and CDR2 SQIVND (reference sequence). CDR3: CASSTPPRDAGNTIYF. CDR3 DNA: TGTGCCAGTAGTACGCCCCCCAGGGATGCCGGAAACACCATATATTTT.

V gene TRBV27 combines with J gene TRBJ2-7; 8 bases are a match to TRBD1. The V and J ends lost 4 bases and 4 bases, in that order; junction bases with no gene match: 6. This CDR3 comprises 14 residues. The germline gives CDR1 MNHEY, CDR2 SMNVEV (reference sequence). Here the CDR3 reads CASSSTGGKYEQYF. The CDR3 coding sequence is TGTGCCAGCAGTTCTACAGGGGGAAAGTACGAGCAGTACTTC.

The gene calls are TRBV10-3 and TRBJ2-3; D possibly corresponds to TRBD2 (6 bases). The CDR3 has 16 amino acids. From germline, CDR1 is ENHRY and CDR2 SYGVKD. V lost 2 bases, J lost 4 bases, and 16 bases lay in between. The CDR3, as DNA: TGTGCCATCAGTGAGGGGGGGTCCGGGAGACCAGATACGCAGTATTTT. Protein: CAISEGGSGRPDTQYF.

The chain links TRBV25-1 to TRBJ2-1; D gene ambiguous. The CDR3 contains 16 residues. CDR1 MGHDK and CDR2 SYGVNS come from the germline V gene. V was clipped by 7 bases and J by 2 bases, with 18 bases between them. CDR3 in DNA: TGTGCCAGCAACCCACCCCCCGGAGAACCCTACAATGAGCAGTTCTTC. Encoded protein: CASNPPPGEPYNEQFF.